This is a list of T cell receptor beta chains from one sample in a study of identical twins. TCRdb fed the 5' RACE reads into MiXCR, producing one record per CDR3 protein. The table shows about 690,000 distinct CDR3 sequences, with around 6% occurring only once. Material: naive T cells sorted from blood. These receptors originate from a man younger than 30 in good health. CDR3s include the opening cysteine and the closing phenylalanine or tryptophan. The order of the fields is J gene, V gene, clone size, CDR3 length, D gene, CDR3 protein, CDR3 DNA. The D gene is left open where the match is weak. For some rows the clone size is stated as once, few or many, or as a class when expanded; others skip it.

j_call: TRBJ2-2
v_call: TRBV3-1
clone_size: few
cdr3_length: 13
d_call: .
cdr3_aa: CASSAFETGELFF
cdr3_nt: TGTGCCAGCAGCGCCTTTGAGACCGGGGAGCTGTTTTTT

j_call: TRBJ2-5
v_call: TRBV11-1
clone_size: many
cdr3_length: 18
d_call: .
cdr3_aa: CASSLMRPSGRVVETQYF
cdr3_nt: TGTGCCAGCAGCTTGATGCGGCCCTCCGGGCGGGTTGTAGAGACCCAGTACTTC

j_call: TRBJ2-7
v_call: TRBV18
clone_size: .
cdr3_length: 12
d_call: .
cdr3_aa: CASSQPTYEQYF
cdr3_nt: TGTGCCAGCTCCCAACCGACCTACGAGCAGTACTTC

j_call: TRBJ2-2
v_call: TRBV10-3
clone_size: .
cdr3_length: 16
d_call: TRBD1
cdr3_aa: CAISETDRGNTGELFF
cdr3_nt: TGTGCCATCAGTGAGACGGACAGGGGGAACACCGGGGAGCTGTTTTTT

j_call: TRBJ1-4
v_call: TRBV6-2/TRBV6-3
clone_size: .
cdr3_length: 18
d_call: .
cdr3_aa: CASSFTMKYRTTNEKLFF
cdr3_nt: TGTGCCAGCAGTTTCACGATGAAATACAGGACAACTAATGAAAAACTGTTTTTT

j_call: TRBJ2-3
v_call: TRBV10-3
clone_size: many
cdr3_length: 15
d_call: TRBD1
cdr3_aa: CAISESLRGTDTQYF
cdr3_nt: TGTGCCATCAGTGAGTCCCTCAGGGGGACAGATACGCAGTATTTT

j_call: TRBJ2-1
v_call: TRBV28
clone_size: many
cdr3_length: 12
d_call: .
cdr3_aa: CASSPDGGRQFF
cdr3_nt: TGTGCCAGCAGTCCCGACGGGGGCCGGCAGTTCTTC

j_call: TRBJ2-1
v_call: TRBV6-1
clone_size: .
cdr3_length: 19
d_call: TRBD2
cdr3_aa: CASRSTLGLAGGSGNEQFF
cdr3_nt: TGTGCCAGCAGATCCACCCTCGGACTAGCGGGAGGATCGGGGAATGAGCAGTTCTTC

j_call: TRBJ2-4
v_call: TRBV27
clone_size: few
cdr3_length: 18
d_call: TRBD1
cdr3_aa: CASSLHRGTGLDKNIQYF
cdr3_nt: TGTGCCAGCAGTTTACACAGGGGTACCGGGCTTGACAAAAACATTCAGTACTTC

j_call: TRBJ2-5
v_call: TRBV25-1
clone_size: few
cdr3_length: 13
d_call: .
cdr3_aa: CASSERLDETQYF
cdr3_nt: TGTGCCAGCAGTGAAAGACTAGACGAGACCCAGTACTTC

j_call: TRBJ2-1
v_call: TRBV7-9
clone_size: .
cdr3_length: 15
d_call: TRBD2
cdr3_aa: CASSLIPSGKDEQFF
cdr3_nt: TGTGCCAGCAGCTTAATCCCTAGCGGGAAGGATGAGCAGTTCTTC

j_call: TRBJ1-5
v_call: TRBV7-9
clone_size: few
cdr3_length: 15
d_call: .
cdr3_aa: CASSPVGEPNQPQHF
cdr3_nt: TGTGCCAGCAGCCCCGTGGGGGAGCCCAATCAGCCCCAGCATTTT

j_call: TRBJ2-5
v_call: TRBV12-3/TRBV12-4
clone_size: many
cdr3_length: 12
d_call: .
cdr3_aa: CASSHLQETQYF
cdr3_nt: TGTGCCAGTTCCCACCTCCAAGAGACCCAGTACTTC

j_call: TRBJ2-3
v_call: TRBV18
clone_size: .
cdr3_length: 13
d_call: TRBD2
cdr3_aa: CASSGAGGDTQYF
cdr3_nt: TGTGCCAGCTCAGGAGCGGGAGGAGATACGCAGTATTTT

j_call: TRBJ2-1
v_call: TRBV6-5
clone_size: .
cdr3_length: 17
d_call: .
cdr3_aa: CASSYTHDYRPYNEQFF
cdr3_nt: TGTGCCAGCAGTTACACCCACGACTATCGTCCCTACAATGAGCAGTTCTTC

j_call: TRBJ1-2
v_call: TRBV6-1
clone_size: .
cdr3_length: 13
d_call: TRBD1
cdr3_aa: CAIRDRGNYGYTF
cdr3_nt: TGTGCCATCCGGGACAGGGGGAACTATGGCTACACCTTC

j_call: TRBJ2-7
v_call: TRBV12-3/TRBV12-4
clone_size: once
cdr3_length: 15
d_call: TRBD1
cdr3_aa: CASRGSTGVTYEQYF
cdr3_nt: TGTGCCAGCAGGGGCAGTACAGGGGTAACCTACGAGCAGTACTTC

j_call: TRBJ2-5
v_call: TRBV5-1
clone_size: many
cdr3_length: 17
d_call: TRBD1
cdr3_aa: CASSSLRRQGGQETQYF
cdr3_nt: TGCGCCAGCAGTTCCCTCCGCAGACAGGGGGGGCAAGAGACCCAGTACTTC

j_call: TRBJ2-6
v_call: TRBV6-2/TRBV6-3
clone_size: .
cdr3_length: 17
d_call: TRBD2
cdr3_aa: CASSYGTSSSGANVLTF
cdr3_nt: TGTGCCAGCAGTTACGGGACTAGCAGCTCTGGGGCCAACGTCCTGACTTTC

j_call: TRBJ2-1
v_call: TRBV5-1
clone_size: .
cdr3_length: 12
d_call: .
cdr3_aa: CASSYPPGEQFF
cdr3_nt: TGCGCCAGCAGCTATCCTCCCGGAGAGCAGTTCTTC

j_call: TRBJ1-2
v_call: TRBV18
clone_size: .
cdr3_length: 13
d_call: .
cdr3_aa: CASSPAGDYGYTF
cdr3_nt: TGTGCCAGCTCACCTGCAGGGGACTATGGCTACACCTTC

j_call: TRBJ2-3
v_call: TRBV29-1
clone_size: many
cdr3_length: 13
d_call: .
cdr3_aa: CSVGTSNADTQYF
cdr3_nt: TGCAGCGTTGGAACTAGCAACGCAGATACGCAGTATTTT

j_call: TRBJ1-2
v_call: TRBV6-5
clone_size: many
cdr3_length: 15
d_call: TRBD1
cdr3_aa: CASSYMRNRGYGYTF
cdr3_nt: TGTGCCAGCAGTTACATGCGTAACAGGGGCTATGGCTACACCTTC

j_call: TRBJ2-5
v_call: TRBV29-1
clone_size: many
cdr3_length: 12
d_call: .
cdr3_aa: CSVVASVWTQYF
cdr3_nt: TGCAGCGTTGTAGCGTCGGTCTGGACCCAGTACTTC

j_call: TRBJ2-5
v_call: TRBV12-3/TRBV12-4
clone_size: few
cdr3_length: 15
d_call: .
cdr3_aa: CASSSPRGNAETQYF
cdr3_nt: TGTGCCAGCAGTTCTCCCAGGGGCAACGCGGAGACCCAGTACTTC

j_call: TRBJ1-2
v_call: TRBV29-1
clone_size: many
cdr3_length: 12
d_call: .
cdr3_aa: CSVISGSDGYTF
cdr3_nt: TGCAGCGTGATATCAGGGTCCGACGGCTACACCTTC

j_call: TRBJ2-1
v_call: TRBV28
clone_size: .
cdr3_length: 14
d_call: TRBD2
cdr3_aa: CASNEASGYNEQFF
cdr3_nt: TGTGCCAGCAATGAGGCTAGCGGCTACAATGAGCAGTTCTTC

j_call: TRBJ2-3
v_call: TRBV4-3
clone_size: many
cdr3_length: 16
d_call: .
cdr3_aa: CASSQDPGYGPDTQYF
cdr3_nt: TGCGCCAGCAGCCAAGATCCGGGATACGGCCCAGATACGCAGTATTTT

j_call: TRBJ1-1
v_call: TRBV6-2/TRBV6-3
clone_size: .
cdr3_length: 13
d_call: .
cdr3_aa: CASTPGRNTEAFF
cdr3_nt: TGTGCCAGCACTCCAGGGCGGAACACTGAAGCTTTCTTT

j_call: TRBJ1-1
v_call: TRBV11-2
clone_size: .
cdr3_length: 14
d_call: TRBD1
cdr3_aa: CASSSHQTGGEAFF
cdr3_nt: TGTGCCAGCAGCTCGCACCAGACAGGGGGCGAAGCTTTCTTT

j_call: TRBJ2-1
v_call: TRBV3-1
clone_size: .
cdr3_length: 12
d_call: .
cdr3_aa: CASSQEDQGRFF
cdr3_nt: TGTGCCAGCAGCCAAGAAGATCAGGGTCGGTTCTTC

j_call: TRBJ2-4
v_call: TRBV12-3/TRBV12-4
clone_size: few
cdr3_length: 11
d_call: TRBD2
cdr3_aa: CASSLSGSWNF
cdr3_nt: TGTGCCAGCAGTTTAAGCGGGAGCTGGAACTTC

j_call: TRBJ2-6
v_call: TRBV9
clone_size: .
cdr3_length: 17
d_call: .
cdr3_aa: CASSVEFWAGSANVLTF
cdr3_nt: TGTGCCAGCAGCGTAGAATTCTGGGCAGGGTCCGCCAACGTCCTGACTTTC

j_call: TRBJ2-7
v_call: TRBV28
clone_size: .
cdr3_length: 11
d_call: .
cdr3_aa: CASRTTYEQYF
cdr3_nt: TGTGCCAGCAGGACGACCTACGAGCAGTACTTC

j_call: TRBJ2-6
v_call: TRBV10-3
clone_size: many
cdr3_length: 16
d_call: .
cdr3_aa: CAISESLTTGANVLTF
cdr3_nt: TGTGCCATCAGTGAGTCCCTAACAACTGGGGCCAACGTCCTGACTTTC

j_call: TRBJ2-1
v_call: TRBV24-1
clone_size: .
cdr3_length: 14
d_call: TRBD2
cdr3_aa: CATSDGGRAGEQFF
cdr3_nt: TGTGCCACCAGTGATGGCGGGAGGGCCGGTGAGCAGTTCTTC

j_call: TRBJ2-3
v_call: TRBV15
clone_size: few
cdr3_length: 15
d_call: TRBD1
cdr3_aa: CATSTTGVGTDTQYF
cdr3_nt: TGTGCCACCAGCACAACAGGGGTCGGCACAGATACGCAGTATTTT

j_call: TRBJ2-1
v_call: TRBV12-3/TRBV12-4
clone_size: few
cdr3_length: 19
d_call: .
cdr3_aa: CASSLGPRGGSLRDNEQFF
cdr3_nt: TGTGCCAGCAGTTTGGGCCCTAGGGGTGGGAGTCTTAGGGACAATGAGCAGTTCTTC

j_call: TRBJ1-2
v_call: TRBV20-1
clone_size: many
cdr3_length: 14
d_call: .
cdr3_aa: CSAPPPGTHYGYTF
cdr3_nt: TGCAGTGCCCCTCCACCGGGAACTCACTATGGCTACACCTTC

j_call: TRBJ2-7
v_call: TRBV5-1
clone_size: many
cdr3_length: 14
d_call: TRBD1
cdr3_aa: CASSTYGTGIEQYF
cdr3_nt: TGCGCCAGCAGCACTTATGGGACAGGGATCGAGCAGTACTTC

j_call: TRBJ2-3
v_call: TRBV3-1
clone_size: .
cdr3_length: 13
d_call: .
cdr3_aa: CASSQGSGDTQYF
cdr3_nt: TGTGCCAGCAGCCAAGGTTCAGGGGATACGCAGTATTTT

j_call: TRBJ2-5
v_call: TRBV5-6
clone_size: .
cdr3_length: 16
d_call: .
cdr3_aa: CASSFSQGPPQETQYF
cdr3_nt: TGTGCCAGCAGCTTCAGCCAGGGACCACCCCAAGAGACCCAGTACTTC

j_call: TRBJ2-4
v_call: TRBV10-1
clone_size: many
cdr3_length: 12
d_call: .
cdr3_aa: CAPVGWKNIQYF
cdr3_nt: TGCGCCCCCGTAGGATGGAAAAACATTCAGTACTTC

j_call: TRBJ2-7
v_call: TRBV12-3/TRBV12-4
clone_size: few
cdr3_length: 14
d_call: TRBD2
cdr3_aa: CASPQAGEMTEQYF
cdr3_nt: TGTGCCAGCCCCCAAGCGGGAGAAATGACCGAGCAGTACTTC

j_call: TRBJ2-1
v_call: TRBV14
clone_size: few
cdr3_length: 17
d_call: TRBD2
cdr3_aa: CASSIGTSGSQINEQFF
cdr3_nt: TGTGCCAGCAGCATTGGGACTAGCGGGAGTCAGATCAATGAGCAGTTCTTC

j_call: TRBJ1-3
v_call: TRBV7-2
clone_size: .
cdr3_length: 15
d_call: .
cdr3_aa: CASSFVSVTGNTIYF
cdr3_nt: TGTGCCAGCAGCTTCGTTTCTGTTACTGGAAACACCATATATTTT

j_call: TRBJ2-3
v_call: TRBV29-1
clone_size: many
cdr3_length: 12
d_call: .
cdr3_aa: CSGEGITDTQYF
cdr3_nt: TGCAGCGGCGAGGGTATAACAGATACGCAGTATTTT

j_call: TRBJ1-3
v_call: TRBV29-1
clone_size: many
cdr3_length: 12
d_call: .
cdr3_aa: CSVSSSGNTIYF
cdr3_nt: TGCAGCGTTTCTTCCTCTGGAAACACCATATATTTT

j_call: TRBJ2-7
v_call: TRBV27
clone_size: many
cdr3_length: 14
d_call: TRBD1
cdr3_aa: CASSLWQGEHEQYF
cdr3_nt: TGTGCCAGCAGTTTGTGGCAGGGGGAGCACGAGCAGTACTTC

j_call: TRBJ2-7
v_call: TRBV28
clone_size: .
cdr3_length: 12
d_call: .
cdr3_aa: CASSVNIYEQYF
cdr3_nt: TGTGCCAGCAGTGTGAATATCTACGAGCAGTACTTC

j_call: TRBJ1-1
v_call: TRBV12-3/TRBV12-4
clone_size: many
cdr3_length: 15
d_call: .
cdr3_aa: CASILSDSFHTEAFF
cdr3_nt: TGTGCCAGCATTCTATCGGACAGCTTCCACACTGAAGCTTTCTTT

j_call: TRBJ2-3
v_call: TRBV12-3/TRBV12-4
clone_size: many
cdr3_length: 15
d_call: TRBD2
cdr3_aa: CASSFSSGGTDTQYF
cdr3_nt: TGTGCCAGCAGTTTTTCTAGCGGGGGCACAGATACGCAGTATTTT

j_call: TRBJ1-1
v_call: TRBV7-9
clone_size: few
cdr3_length: 13
d_call: .
cdr3_aa: CASSPWGGSEAFF
cdr3_nt: TGTGCCAGCAGCCCATGGGGGGGGAGTGAAGCTTTCTTT

j_call: TRBJ1-2
v_call: TRBV29-1
clone_size: many
cdr3_length: 12
d_call: .
cdr3_aa: CSVEAGTGGYTF
cdr3_nt: TGCAGCGTTGAGGCGGGCACGGGGGGCTACACCTTC

j_call: TRBJ2-1
v_call: TRBV27
clone_size: .
cdr3_length: 14
d_call: TRBD2
cdr3_aa: CASSLSGSSNEQFF
cdr3_nt: TGTGCCAGCAGTTTGAGCGGGAGCAGTAATGAGCAGTTCTTC